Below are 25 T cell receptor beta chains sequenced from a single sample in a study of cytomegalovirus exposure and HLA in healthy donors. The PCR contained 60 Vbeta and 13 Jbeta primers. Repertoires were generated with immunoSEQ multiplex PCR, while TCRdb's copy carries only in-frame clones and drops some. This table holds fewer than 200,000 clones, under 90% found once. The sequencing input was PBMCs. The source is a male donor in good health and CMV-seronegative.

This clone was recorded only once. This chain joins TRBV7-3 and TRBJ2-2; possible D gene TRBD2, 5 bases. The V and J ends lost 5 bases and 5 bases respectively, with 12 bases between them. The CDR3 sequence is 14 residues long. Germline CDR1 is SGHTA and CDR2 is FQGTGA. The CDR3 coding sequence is TGTGCCAGCAGCCGCGAGGGTCTAACCGGGGAGCTGTTTTTT. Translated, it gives CASSREGLTGELFF.

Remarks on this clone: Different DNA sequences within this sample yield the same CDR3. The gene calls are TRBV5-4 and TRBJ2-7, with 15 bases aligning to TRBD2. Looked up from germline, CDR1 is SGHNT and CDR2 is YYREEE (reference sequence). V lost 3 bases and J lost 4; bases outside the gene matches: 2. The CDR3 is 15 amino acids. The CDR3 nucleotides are TGTGCCAGCAGCTCAGGGACTAGCGGGGGGTACGAGCAGTACTTC. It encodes CASSSGTSGGYEQYF.

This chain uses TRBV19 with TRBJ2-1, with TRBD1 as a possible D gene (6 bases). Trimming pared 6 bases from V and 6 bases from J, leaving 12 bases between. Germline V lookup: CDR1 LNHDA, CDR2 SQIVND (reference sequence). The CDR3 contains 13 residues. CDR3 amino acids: CASSRQAGNEQFF. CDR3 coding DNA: TGTGCCAGTAGCCGACAGGCCGGCAATGAGCAGTTCTTC.

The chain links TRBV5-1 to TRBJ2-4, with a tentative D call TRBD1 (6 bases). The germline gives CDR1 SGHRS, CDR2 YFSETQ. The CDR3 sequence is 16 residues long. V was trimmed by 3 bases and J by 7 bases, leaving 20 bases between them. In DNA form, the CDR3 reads TGCGCCAGCAGCTCGAGGACAGCCATGGACGCTAACATTCAGTACTTC. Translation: CASSSRTAMDANIQYF.

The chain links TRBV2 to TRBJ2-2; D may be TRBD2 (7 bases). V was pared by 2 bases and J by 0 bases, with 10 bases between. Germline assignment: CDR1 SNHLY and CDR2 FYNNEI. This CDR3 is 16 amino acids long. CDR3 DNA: TGTGCCAGCAGTGAATTAGGGGGGGCGAACACCGGGGAGCTGTTTTTT. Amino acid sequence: CASSELGGANTGELFF.

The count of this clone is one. The CDR3 sequence: CATSFGDRPYEQYF. The CDR3 nucleotides read TGTGCCACCAGCTTTGGGGACAGACCCTACGAGCAGTACTTC. This chain uses TRBV15 with TRBJ2-7; 7 positions match TRBD1. V lost 5 bases and J lost 2; bases outside the gene matches: 6. Germline V gene lookup returns CDR1 LNHNV and CDR2 YYDKDF (reference sequence). CDR3 length equals 14 residues. Full variable domain (remainder filled in from reference TRBV15 and TRBJ2-7): DAMVIQNPRYQVTQFGKPVTLSCSQTLNHNVMYWYQQKSSQAPKLLFHYYDKDFNNEADTPDNFQSRRPNTSFCFLDIRSPGLGDTAMYLCATSFGDRPYEQYFGPGTRLTVT.

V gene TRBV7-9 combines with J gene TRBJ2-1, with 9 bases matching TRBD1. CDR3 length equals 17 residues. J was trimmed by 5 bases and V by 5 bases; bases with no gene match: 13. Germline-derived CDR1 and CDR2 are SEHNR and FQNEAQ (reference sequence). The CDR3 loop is CASSPPIQGAGDNEQFF. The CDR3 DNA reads TGTGCCAGCAGCCCCCCCATACAGGGGGCCGGGGACAATGAGCAGTTCTTC.

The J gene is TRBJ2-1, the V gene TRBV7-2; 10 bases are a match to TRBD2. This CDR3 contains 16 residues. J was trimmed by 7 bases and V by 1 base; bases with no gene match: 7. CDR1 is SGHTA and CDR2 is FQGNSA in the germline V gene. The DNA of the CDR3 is TGTGCCAGCAGCTTAGTCCTAGCGGGGGTATATAATGAGCAGTTCTTC. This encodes CASSLVLAGVYNEQFF.

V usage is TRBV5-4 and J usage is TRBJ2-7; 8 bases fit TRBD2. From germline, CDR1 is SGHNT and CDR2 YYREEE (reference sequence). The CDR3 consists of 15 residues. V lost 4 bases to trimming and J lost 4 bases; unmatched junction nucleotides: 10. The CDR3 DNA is TGTGCCAGCAGCGGAAAAGCGGGAGCCCGGTACGAGCAGTACTTC. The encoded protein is CASSGKAGARYEQYF.

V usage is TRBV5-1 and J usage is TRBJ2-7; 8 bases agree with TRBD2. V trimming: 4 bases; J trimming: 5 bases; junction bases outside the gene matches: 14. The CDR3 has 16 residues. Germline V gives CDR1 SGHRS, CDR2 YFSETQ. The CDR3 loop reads CASSAGLAVRADEQYF. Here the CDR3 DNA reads TGCGCCAGCAGCGCAGGACTAGCCGTTCGCGCCGACGAGCAGTACTTC.

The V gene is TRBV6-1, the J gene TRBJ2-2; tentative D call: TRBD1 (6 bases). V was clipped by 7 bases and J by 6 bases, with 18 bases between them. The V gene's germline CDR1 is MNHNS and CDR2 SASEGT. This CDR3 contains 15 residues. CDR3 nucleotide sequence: TGTGCCAGCACTATACCACAGGGCCCGTCCGGGGAGCTGTTTTTT. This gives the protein CASTIPQGPSGELFF.

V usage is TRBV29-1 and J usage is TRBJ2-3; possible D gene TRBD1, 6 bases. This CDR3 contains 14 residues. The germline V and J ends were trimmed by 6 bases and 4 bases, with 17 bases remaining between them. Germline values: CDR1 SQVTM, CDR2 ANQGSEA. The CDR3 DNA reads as TGCAGCGTACAACGTACAGGGTCAGCAGATACGCAGTATTTT. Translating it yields CSVQRTGSADTQYF.

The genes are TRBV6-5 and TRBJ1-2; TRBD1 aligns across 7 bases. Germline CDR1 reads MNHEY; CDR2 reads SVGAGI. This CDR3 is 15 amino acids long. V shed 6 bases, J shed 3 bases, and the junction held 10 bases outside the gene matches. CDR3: CASRIEGARDYGYTF. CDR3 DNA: TGTGCCAGCAGAATCGAGGGGGCGCGAGACTATGGCTACACCTTC.

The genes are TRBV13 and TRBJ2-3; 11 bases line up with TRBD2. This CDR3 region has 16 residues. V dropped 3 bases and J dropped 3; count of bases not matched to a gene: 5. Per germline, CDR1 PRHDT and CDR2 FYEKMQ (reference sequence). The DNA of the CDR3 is TGTGCCAGCAGCTTCCTGACTAGCGGGGAGACAGATACGCAGTATTTT. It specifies CASSFLTSGETDTQYF.

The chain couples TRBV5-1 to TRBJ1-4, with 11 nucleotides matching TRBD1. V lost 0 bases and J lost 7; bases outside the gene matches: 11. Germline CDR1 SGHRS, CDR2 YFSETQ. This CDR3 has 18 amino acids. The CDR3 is CASSLDGTGGSLREKLFF. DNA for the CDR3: TGCGCCAGCAGCTTGGACGGGACAGGGGGATCGCTACGTGAAAAACTGTTTTTT.

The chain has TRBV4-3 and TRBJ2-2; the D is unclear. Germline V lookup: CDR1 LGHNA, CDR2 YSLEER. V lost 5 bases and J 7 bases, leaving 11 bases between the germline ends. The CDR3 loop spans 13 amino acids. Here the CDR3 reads CASSFHSNGELFF. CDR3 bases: TGCGCCAGCAGCTTTCACTCAAACGGGGAGCTGTTTTTT.

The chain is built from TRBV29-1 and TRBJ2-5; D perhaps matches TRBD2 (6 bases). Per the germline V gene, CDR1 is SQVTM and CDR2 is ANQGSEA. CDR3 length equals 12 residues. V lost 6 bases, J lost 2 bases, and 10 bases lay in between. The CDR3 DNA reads TGCAGCGTGAAACTAGCTCAAGAGACCCAGTACTTC. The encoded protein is CSVKLAQETQYF.

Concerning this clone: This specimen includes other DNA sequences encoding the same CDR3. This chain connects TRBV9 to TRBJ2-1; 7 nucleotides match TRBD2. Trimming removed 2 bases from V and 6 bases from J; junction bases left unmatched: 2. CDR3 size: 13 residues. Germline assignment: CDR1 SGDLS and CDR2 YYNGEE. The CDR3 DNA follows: TGTGCCAGCAGCGTCTCTAGCGGCAATGAGCAGTTCTTC. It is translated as CASSVSSGNEQFF.

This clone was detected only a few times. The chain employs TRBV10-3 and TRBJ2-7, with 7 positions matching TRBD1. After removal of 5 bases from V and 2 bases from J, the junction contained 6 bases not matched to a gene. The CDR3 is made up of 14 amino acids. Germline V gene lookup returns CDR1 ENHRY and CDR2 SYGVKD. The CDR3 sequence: CAISPGTDTYEQYF. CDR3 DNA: TGTGCCATCAGTCCCGGGACAGACACCTACGAGCAGTACTTC.

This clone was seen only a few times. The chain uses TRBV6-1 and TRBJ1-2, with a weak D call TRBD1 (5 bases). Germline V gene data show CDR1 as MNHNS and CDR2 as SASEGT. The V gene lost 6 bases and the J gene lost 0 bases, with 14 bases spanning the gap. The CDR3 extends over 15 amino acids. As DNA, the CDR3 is TGTGCCAGCAGGGGGGGGGTGCCACCTAACTATGGCTACACCTTC. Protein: CASRGGVPPNYGYTF.

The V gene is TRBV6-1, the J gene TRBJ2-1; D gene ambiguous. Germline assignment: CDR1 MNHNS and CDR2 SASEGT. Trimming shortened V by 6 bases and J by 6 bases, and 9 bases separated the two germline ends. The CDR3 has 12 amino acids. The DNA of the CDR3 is TGTGCCAGCAGCTACCCTTCCAATGAGCAGTTCTTC. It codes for CASSYPSNEQFF.

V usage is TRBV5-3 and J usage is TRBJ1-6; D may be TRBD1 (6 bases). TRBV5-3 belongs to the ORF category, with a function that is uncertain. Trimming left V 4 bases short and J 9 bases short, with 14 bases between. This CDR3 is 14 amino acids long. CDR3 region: CARSATGQGSPLHF. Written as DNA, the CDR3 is TGTGCCAGAAGCGCGACAGGCCAAGGTTCACCCCTCCACTTT.

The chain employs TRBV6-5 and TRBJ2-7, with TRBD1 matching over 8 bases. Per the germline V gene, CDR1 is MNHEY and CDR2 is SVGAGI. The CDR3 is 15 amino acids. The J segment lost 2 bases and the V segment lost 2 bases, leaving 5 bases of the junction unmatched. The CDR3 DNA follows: TGTGCCAGCAGTTACGGGACAGGTTGGCCCTACGAGCAGTACTTC. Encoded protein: CASSYGTGWPYEQYF.

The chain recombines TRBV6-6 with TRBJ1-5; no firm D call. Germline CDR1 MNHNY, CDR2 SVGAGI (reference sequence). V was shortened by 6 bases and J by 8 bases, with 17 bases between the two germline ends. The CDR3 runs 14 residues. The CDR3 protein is CASSSGLREEPQHF. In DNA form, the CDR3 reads TGTGCCAGCAGCTCCGGGCTTAGGGAGGAGCCCCAGCATTTT.

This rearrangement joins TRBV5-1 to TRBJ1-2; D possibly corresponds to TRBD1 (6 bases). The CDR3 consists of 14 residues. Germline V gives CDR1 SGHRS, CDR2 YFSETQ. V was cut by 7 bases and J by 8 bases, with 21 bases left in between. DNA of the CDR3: TGCGCCAGCGAAAGAGGGTCAGGGGTTGACGGCTACACCTTC. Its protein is CASERGSGVDGYTF.